The clone carrying this T cell receptor (beta chain) was detected a few times. The sample is drawn from a study of PD-1 blockade in classical Hodgkin lymphoma. Exposure to brentuximab vedotin varied, and each patient had relapsed following autologous stem cell transplantation. V was cut by 4 bases and J by 2 bases, with 12 bases left in between. CDR1 and CDR2 from the germline V gene are MNHEY and SMNVEV (reference sequence). The CDR3 loop spans 15 amino acids. This table comes from immunoSEQ multiplex PCR, and its TCRdb copy is limited to in-frame clones, with some not included. This sample has some 50,000 clones, with about three quarters found just once.

The source is a human donor with classical Hodgkin lymphoma. This chain links TRBV27 with TRBJ2-4; a possible D gene is TRBD1 (5 bases). Sequencing was performed on peripheral blood mononuclear cells (PBMCs), taken at baseline. The CDR3 bases are TGTGCCAGCAGTTCGCCCCAGGGTTCCAAAAACATTCAGTACTTC. Amino acids: CASSSPQGSKNIQYF.